Listed here are 24 T cell receptor beta chains from one sample, sequenced in a study of T cells after yellow fever vaccination. TCRdb recomputed calls from the 5' RACE reads with MiXCR, one row per CDR3 protein. The repertoire holds some 260,000 distinct CDR3 sequences, about 5.2% seen once, with roughly 3% in the top ten. The sequencing here drew on CD4+ T cells sorted from PBMCs, taken on the day of the yellow fever booster vaccination. The receptor set was obtained from a man aged 18 to 29 who received the YFV17D yellow fever vaccine.

V is TRBV10-3 and J is TRBJ1-1; D is perhaps TRBD1 (5 bases). The CDR3 runs 14 residues. CDR1 is ENHRY, CDR2 SYGVKD, per germline. Trimming pared 2 bases from V and 1 base from J, leaving 8 bases between. The CDR3, as DNA: TGTGCCATCAGTGAGGGGGGAGGGAACACTGAAGCTTTCTTT. Translating it yields CAISEGGGNTEAFF.

V gene TRBV19 combines with J gene TRBJ2-1; D perhaps matches TRBD1 (6 bases). V was trimmed by 11 bases and J by 3 bases, leaving 14 bases between them. The germline gives CDR1 LNHDA, CDR2 SQIVND (reference sequence). This CDR3 region has 13 residues. The CDR3 sequence is CASTGTYYNEQFF. The CDR3 DNA reads TGTGCCTCGACAGGAACTTACTACAATGAGCAGTTCTTC.

A few counts support this clonotype. The chain combines TRBV11-2 with TRBJ2-1; the D is unclear. The CDR3 runs to 15 residues. Trimming cost V 5 bases and J 0 bases, with 11 bases left between them. Germline-derived CDR1 and CDR2 are SGHAT and FQNNGV. The chain's CDR3 is CASSRPEDSYNEQFF. The CDR3 DNA is TGTGCCAGCAGCCGGCCAGAAGACTCCTACAATGAGCAGTTCTTC.

This clonotype appeared many times. The chain has TRBV7-2 and TRBJ2-2; 12 nucleotides agree with TRBD2. Germline assignment: CDR1 SGHTA and CDR2 FQGNSA. V trimming: 5 bases; J trimming: 7 bases; junction bases outside the gene matches: 8. This CDR3 contains 16 residues. DNA for the CDR3: TGTGCCAGCAGCACGGCTAGCGGGGGGGCTCACGGGGAGCTGTTTTTT. It yields the protein CASSTASGGAHGELFF.

This chain links TRBV7-2 with TRBJ2-7, with TRBD2 matching 10 bases. The CDR3 covers 13 residues. Trimming at V came to 7 bases and at J to 9 bases, leaving 9 bases not matched to a gene. Germline values: CDR1 SGHTA, CDR2 FQGNSA. CDR3 bases: TGTGCCAGCACAATAGCGGGGGGTTTCCCGCAGTACTTC. Translating it yields CASTIAGGFPQYF.

This clonotype appeared a few times. The CDR3 nucleotides read TGTGCCAGCAGCTCCCTACAGGGGAACGTCAATCAGCCCCAGCATTTT. Translated: CASSSLQGNVNQPQHF. The chain has TRBV5-6 and TRBJ1-5; 7 bases fit TRBD1. With V trimmed by 3 bases and J by 3 bases, 9 bases remained unmatched. Germline V CDR1 and CDR2: SGHDT, YYEEEE. The CDR3 runs to 16 residues.

This clonotype was recorded many times. The chain links TRBV6-5 to TRBJ1-1, with D unresolved. V shed 0 bases and J shed 4 bases, with 12 bases lying between them. Germline values: CDR1 MNHEY, CDR2 SVGAGI. The length of the CDR3 is 15 residues. The CDR3 here is CASSYSMAPGTEAFF. CDR3 in DNA: TGTGCCAGCAGTTACTCGATGGCGCCGGGCACTGAAGCTTTCTTT.

This clonotype was observed a handful of times. In nucleotides, the CDR3 is TGCAGTGCCCGAGCGGGGGCGAGGGAGACCCAGTACTTC. As protein: CSARAGARETQYF. This chain joins TRBV20-1 and TRBJ2-5, with TRBD2 identical over 8 bases. With 6 bases clipped from V and 5 bases from J, the junction kept 8 bases outside the gene matches. Germline assignment: CDR1 DFQATT and CDR2 SNEGSKA (reference sequence). The CDR3 sequence is 13 residues long.

This clonotype has a handful of counts. The chain is built from TRBV12-5 and TRBJ2-3; D unclear. The CDR3 is 14 residues long. V shed 3 bases and J shed 4 bases, with 11 bases lying between them. CDR1 and CDR2 from the germline V gene are LGHNT and FRNRAP. Here the CDR3 DNA reads TGTGCTAGTGGTTTTCGAGGCAGCTCAGATACGCAGTATTTT. Amino acids: CASGFRGSSDTQYF.

The chain joins TRBV6-5 to TRBJ1-2; 7 bases match TRBD1. Germline V gives CDR1 MNHEY, CDR2 SVGAGI. V was clipped by 7 bases and J by 8 bases; unmatched bases: 7. This CDR3 spans 12 amino acids. The CDR3 DNA reads as TGTGCCAGCACCGACAGGGATAGGGGCTACACCTTC. Translated: CASTDRDRGYTF.

The chain has TRBV5-1 and TRBJ2-5; D gene ambiguous. Germline V gene lookup returns CDR1 SGHRS and CDR2 YFSETQ. Trimming stripped 4 bases from V and 6 bases from J, with 13 bases between. There are 13 residues in the CDR3. The CDR3 is CASSMGGLQTQYF. CDR3 DNA sequence: TGCGCCAGCAGCATGGGTGGTTTGCAGACCCAGTACTTC.

There are many counts of this clonotype. The gene calls are TRBV2 and TRBJ1-6, with 9 bases identical to TRBD1. Germline CDR1 and CDR2: SNHLY and FYNNEI. V lost 8 bases to trimming and J lost 9 bases; unmatched junction nucleotides: 5. The CDR3 has 13 amino acids. CDR3 nucleotide sequence: TGTGCCAGCGAATGGACAGGGGCTTCACCCCTCCACTTT. Encoded protein: CASEWTGASPLHF. The entire variable domain, with the rest obtained from reference TRBV2 and TRBJ1-6, is as follows: EPEVTQTPSHQVTQMGQEVILRCVPISNHLYFYWYRQILGQKVEFLVSFYNNEISEKSEIFDDQFSVERPDGSNFTLKIRSTKLEDSAMYFCASEWTGASPLHFGNGTRLTVT.

This clonotype came up many times. The V call is TRBV9, the J call TRBJ1-6; D may be TRBD1 (5 bases). The CDR3 covers 14 residues. Germline V gene lookup returns CDR1 SGDLS and CDR2 YYNGEE. V was pared by 3 bases and J by 7 bases, with 11 bases between. The CDR3 loop reads CASSETAQNSPLHF. The CDR3 nucleotides are TGTGCCAGCAGCGAGACAGCTCAGAATTCACCCCTCCACTTT. The complete variable domain, with remaining parts taken from reference TRBV9 and TRBJ1-6, reads DSGVTQTPKHLITATGQRVTLRCSPRSGDLSVYWYQQSLDQGLQFLIQYYNGEERAKGNILERFSAQQFPDLHSELNLSSLELGDSALYFCASSETAQNSPLHFGNGTRLTVT.

This clonotype has just a few counts. The V gene is TRBV20-1, the J gene TRBJ2-5; tentatively, D is TRBD2 (5 bases). The germline V and J ends were trimmed by 1 base and 3 bases, with 9 bases remaining between them. CDR3 size: 13 residues. The germline V gene has CDR1 DFQATT and CDR2 SNEGSKA (reference sequence). CDR3 amino acids: CSARGTPKETQYF. CDR3 nucleotides: TGCAGTGCTAGAGGGACTCCCAAAGAGACCCAGTACTTC.

This clonotype was observed a few times. The chain carries TRBV6-1 and TRBJ2-5, with 10 bases that match TRBD1. V shed 5 bases and J 6 bases; nucleotides not matched to a gene: 9. CDR3 length: 15 residues. Looked up from germline, CDR1 is MNHNS and CDR2 is SASEGT. The CDR3 region is CASSKTGTGVQTQYF. CDR3 nucleotides: TGTGCCAGCAGTAAGACCGGGACAGGGGTCCAGACCCAGTACTTC.

The chain has TRBV20-1 and TRBJ1-4; no definite D call. Per germline, CDR1 DFQATT and CDR2 SNEGSKA (reference sequence). This CDR3 spans 14 amino acids. V lost 6 bases to trimming and J lost 7 bases, with 18 bases between them. For the CDR3, the DNA is TGCAGTGCACGGATGAAGGGAAACGGTGAAAAACTGTTTTTT. Protein product: CSARMKGNGEKLFF.

J is TRBJ1-1 and V is TRBV6-5; D may be TRBD1 (5 bases). V was trimmed by 3 bases and J by 1 base, leaving 12 bases between them. The CDR3 has 15 amino acids. Looked up from germline, CDR1 is MNHEY and CDR2 is SVGAGI. CDR3 sequence (DNA): TGTGCCAGCAGTTATAACAGGTGGCAGAACACTGAAGCTTTCTTT. Amino acid sequence: CASSYNRWQNTEAFF.

Many counts were recorded for this clonotype. The CDR3 DNA follows: TGTGCCACCACAGGTCAGCAGAGCACAGATACGCAGTATTTT. Translating gives CATTGQQSTDTQYF. The rearrangement uses TRBV24-1 and TRBJ2-3; no clear D gene. The CDR3 contains 14 residues. Trimming removed 8 bases at V and 0 bases at J, with 11 bases between. CDR1 is KGHDR, CDR2 SFDVKD, per germline.

The J gene is TRBJ2-4, the V gene TRBV4-3, with TRBD2 identical over 8 bases. CDR3 length: 16 amino acids. Trimming at V came to 3 bases and at J to 8 bases, leaving 12 bases not matched to a gene. Germline lookup yields CDR1 LGHNA and CDR2 YSLEER. The CDR3 protein is CASSQGSGLGRDIQYF. The CDR3 nucleotides are TGCGCCAGCAGCCAGGGTAGCGGCCTCGGGAGGGACATTCAGTACTTC.

This clonotype was observed a few times. The J gene is TRBJ2-2, the V gene TRBV7-2; the D is unclear. The V end lost 0 bases, the J end lost 3 bases, and 5 bases lay between the germline ends. The CDR3 is made up of 14 amino acids. The germline CDR1 and CDR2 sequences are SGHTA and FQGNSA. CDR3: CASSLARYTGELFF. The CDR3 DNA reads as TGTGCCAGCAGCTTAGCCAGATACACCGGGGAGCTGTTTTTT.

This clonotype appeared a few times. The chain couples TRBV4-3 to TRBJ2-3; no clear D. This CDR3 is built from 14 residues. Trimming pared 6 bases from V and 4 bases from J, leaving 14 bases between. Germline V gives CDR1 LGHNA, CDR2 YSLEER. The DNA for the CDR3 is TGCGCCAGCAGTCCTCTCCCTAACGCAGATACGCAGTATTTT. Its translation: CASSPLPNADTQYF.

This sequence joins TRBV7-2 and TRBJ1-1, with 7 positions matching TRBD1. The CDR3 length is 14 residues. CDR1 SGHTA and CDR2 FQGNSA come from the germline V gene. With V trimmed by 5 bases and J by 2 bases, 5 bases remained unmatched. As DNA, the CDR3 is TGTGCCAGCAGCCCGGACAGGAGTAACACTGAAGCTTTCTTT. Amino acids: CASSPDRSNTEAFF. Looking up the rest from reference TRBV7-2 and TRBJ1-1 gives the full variable domain: GAGVSQSPSNKVTEKGKDVELRCDPISGHTALYWYRQSLGQGLEFLIYFQGNSAPDKSGLPSDRFSAERTGGSVSTLTIQRTQQEDSAVYLCASSPDRSNTEAFFGQGTRLTVV.

This clonotype was seen a few times. The chain uses TRBV4-1 and TRBJ1-4, with D maybe TRBD1 (5 bases). The germline gives CDR1 MGHRA, CDR2 YSYEKL. The CDR3 length is 12 residues. V was clipped by 2 bases and J by 8 bases, with 6 bases between them. CDR3 DNA sequence: TGCGCCAGCAGCCAACCAGGGGAAAAACTGTTTTTT. As protein: CASSQPGEKLFF.

This rearrangement joins TRBV29-1 to TRBJ2-7; D gene unclear. CDR1 is SQVTM and CDR2 is ANQGSEA in the germline V gene. V lost 1 base, J lost 5 bases, and 15 bases lay in between. The CDR3 runs 14 residues. CDR3 in DNA: TGCAGCGTTGAAGGAGACGCTCGCCCCCACGAGCAGTACTTC. Translation: CSVEGDARPHEQYF.